This T cell receptor (beta chain) originates from a study of T cells in localized non-small cell lung cancer. Germline values: CDR1 SGHNT, CDR2 YYREEE (reference sequence). The CDR3 consists of 14 residues. V was trimmed by 3 bases and J by 0 bases, leaving 9 bases between them. Data came from immunoSEQ multiplex PCR; TCRdb stores just in-frame clones and leaves some out. The sample shows 45,000 to 60,000 clones, around 82% of them seen only once. This clone was counted a few times. V usage is TRBV5-4 and J usage is TRBJ1-1; D is unresolved. The sequenced sample was PBMCs, obtained before any cancer treatment. The sequence came from a woman between 35 and 70 years old with stage II lung adenocarcinoma. CDR3 sequence reads: CASSWGFMNTEAFF. The CDR3 DNA sequence: TGTGCCAGCAGCTGGGGATTCATGAACACTGAAGCTTTCTTT.